The sequence of this TCR beta chain was determined in a study of blood T cells in healthy people across ages. Findings and caveats of the study: A roughly linear fall in TCR beta diversity per million T cells was seen with increasing age. It was the long-lived donors that had more naive CD4+ cells and higher diversity than aged donors.

This clonotype was seen a handful of times. Its antigen is unknown. It was with a sample-barcoded 5' primer and a J-beta primer mix that a second PCR of roughly 6 to 12 cycles was run. Every molecule of cDNA carried a tag from a template-switch adaptor with 12 random nucleotides. One entry per CDR3 protein results from TCRdb running MiXCR on the 5' RACE reads. The repertoire holds around 1,800,000 distinct CDR3 sequences, with around 42% as singletons. Per germline, CDR1 SGDLS and CDR2 YYNGEE. The CDR3 has 14 amino acids. V was cut by 3 bases and J by 8 bases, with 17 bases left in between. This sequence was found in a human donor in good health. Sequencing was done on a sample of blood. The chain is built from TRBV9 and TRBJ1-2; no definite D call. The CDR3 coding sequence is TGTGCCAGCAGCGAGGGCTCTGGGATGGTGGGCTACACCTTC. Protein sequence: CASSEGSGMVGYTF.